Below are 23 T cell receptor beta chains sequenced from a single sample in a study of blood T cell repertoires in COVID-19. Using immunoSEQ multiplex PCR, the repertoire was profiled, and TCRdb retains in-frame clones only, with some absent. The sample holds 50,000 to 70,000 clones, approximately 88% seen once. The source material was peripheral blood. The origin of the receptors is a man aged 70-80 years with active COVID-19.

The V gene is TRBV11-2, the J gene TRBJ2-7, with D perhaps matching TRBD2 (5 bases). Germline V gene lookup returns CDR1 SGHAT and CDR2 FQNNGV. This CDR3 comprises 15 residues. The V end was cut by 0 bases, the J end by 3 bases, with 12 bases between. The CDR3 spells CASSLDPGKGYEQYF. In DNA form, the CDR3 reads TGTGCCAGCAGCTTAGATCCGGGAAAGGGCTACGAGCAGTACTTC.

The chain couples TRBV5-8 to TRBJ2-5; tentative D call: TRBD2 (6 bases). V was pared by 2 bases and J by 6 bases, with 11 bases between. Per the germline V gene, CDR1 is SGHTS and CDR2 is YDEGEE. The CDR3 loop spans 13 amino acids. The CDR3 DNA reads TGTGCCAGCAGCTTAGGGCGGGGCAAGACCCAGTACTTC. Amino acid sequence: CASSLGRGKTQYF.

This rearrangement joins TRBV7-2 to TRBJ2-5; 9 bases map to TRBD1. The germline V gene encodes CDR1 SGHTA and CDR2 FQGNSA. V trimming: 4 bases; J trimming: 5 bases; junction bases outside the gene matches: 8. The CDR3 has 15 residues. The CDR3 reads CASSSPQGARETQYF. CDR3 in DNA: TGTGCCAGCAGCTCCCCACAGGGGGCGCGTGAGACCCAGTACTTC.

The rearrangement uses TRBV29-1 and TRBJ2-1; 13 bases fit TRBD2. The CDR3 totals 16 residues. Germline CDR1 and CDR2: SQVTM and ANQGSEA. Germline trimming cut 4 bases from V and 0 bases from J; bases unmatched to any gene: 3. The CDR3 sequence: CSVVWTSGSSYNEQFF. Written as DNA, the CDR3 is TGCAGCGTTGTATGGACTAGCGGGAGCTCCTACAATGAGCAGTTCTTC.

This clone was detected once. The gene calls are TRBV10-3 and TRBJ2-1; 10 bases are a match to TRBD1. The V gene end was trimmed by 6 bases and the J gene end by 7 bases; junction bases not matched to a gene: 9. The CDR3 loop spans 15 amino acids. CDR1 is ENHRY and CDR2 is SYGVKD in the germline V gene. Written as DNA, the CDR3 is TGTGCCATCAGGGACCGGGACAGGGGTTATAATGAGCAGTTCTTC. Its translation: CAIRDRDRGYNEQFF.

The chain has TRBV27 and TRBJ2-2; possible D gene TRBD2, 6 bases. The CDR3 is 15 amino acids. Trimming took off 9 bases at V and 6 bases at J, with 20 bases between the two ends. Germline CDR1 reads MNHEY; CDR2 reads SMNVEV (reference sequence). CDR3 protein: CASNKGSGGAGELFF. The CDR3 DNA reads TGTGCCAGTAATAAAGGCTCCGGAGGGGCCGGGGAGCTGTTTTTT.

The chain uses TRBV19 and TRBJ2-1, with no clear D. Germline CDR1 and CDR2: LNHDA and SQIVND (reference sequence). V lost 6 bases, J lost 6 bases, and 6 bases lay in between. This CDR3 has 11 amino acids. CDR3 amino acids: CASSLSNEQFF. The CDR3 nucleotides are TGTGCCAGTAGCCTCAGCAATGAGCAGTTCTTC.

Concerning this clone itself: The junction departs from germline at one end; a sequencing error may be responsible. This sequence joins TRBV4-3 and TRBJ2-3; D might be TRBD2 (6 bases). Per germline, CDR1 LGHNA and CDR2 YSLEER. CDR3 length: 13 amino acids. As DNA, the CDR3 is TGCGCCAGCAGCCAAGATTACGGGCGGGACTCCTCTTTT. Amino acid sequence: CASSQDYGRDSSF.

V is TRBV28 and J is TRBJ2-2, with a weak D call TRBD1 (6 bases). Germline lookup yields CDR1 MDHEN and CDR2 SYDVKM. The CDR3 sequence is 13 residues long. V was shortened by 9 bases and J by 6 bases, with 14 bases between the two germline ends. The DNA of the CDR3 is TGTGCCAGTGGACAGACAAGTCCCGGGGAGCTGTTTTTT. This codes for CASGQTSPGELFF.

This clone was detected only once. The chain recombines TRBV12-3 or TRBV12-4 with TRBJ2-7; TRBD2 matches 11 bases. The CDR3 spans 13 residues. V was pared by 3 bases and J by 12 bases, with 7 bases of the junction left unmatched. The CDR3 loop is CASSFSGTSGLYF. The CDR3 nucleotides read TGTGCCAGCAGTTTTTCCGGGACTAGCGGTTTGTACTTC.

This chain joins TRBV10-3 and TRBJ2-7, with D possibly TRBD1 on 7 matching bases. Germline V CDR1 and CDR2: ENHRY, SYGVKD. Trimming left V 10 bases short and J 3 bases short, with 13 bases between. The CDR3 has 12 amino acids. The CDR3, as DNA: TGTGCCACCGCGGGACAGCACTACGAGCAGTACTTC. Translated, it gives CATAGQHYEQYF.

This clone appeared once. The same CDR3 is also encoded by other DNA sequences in this sample. The chain has TRBV7-9 and TRBJ1-4; unclear D gene. Looked up from germline, CDR1 is SEHNR and CDR2 is FQNEAQ (reference sequence). Trimming cost V 3 bases and J 3 bases, with 8 bases left between them. The CDR3 has 14 residues. CDR3 amino acids: CASSLERANEKLFF. The CDR3 DNA follows: TGTGCCAGCAGCTTGGAGCGGGCTAATGAAAAACTGTTTTTT. Filled out from reference TRBV7-9 and TRBJ1-4, the complete variable domain reads DTGVSQNPRHKITKRGQNVTFRCDPISEHNRLYWYRQTLGQGPEFLTYFQNEAQLEKSRLLSDRFSAERPKGSFSTLEIQRTEQGDSAMYLCASSLERANEKLFFGSGTQLSVL.

This sequence joins TRBV19 and TRBJ2-7; D not certain. Germline assignment: CDR1 LNHDA and CDR2 SQIVND (reference sequence). The V and J ends lost 2 bases and 0 bases respectively, with 11 bases between them. This CDR3 has 15 amino acids. The DNA of the CDR3 is TGTGCCAGTAGTATACACAGTTCGAGCTCCTACGAGCAGTACTTC. Translated: CASSIHSSSSYEQYF.

This chain joins TRBV6-2 or TRBV6-3 and TRBJ1-5; 7 bases fit TRBD1. With 2 bases clipped from V and 7 bases from J, the junction kept 8 bases outside the gene matches. The germline V gene encodes CDR1 MNHEY and CDR2 SVGEGT. The length of the CDR3 is 15 residues. The CDR3 bases are TGTGCCAGCAGTTACGATGCAGGGGGTAGCCAGCCCCAGCATTTT. This gives the protein CASSYDAGGSQPQHF.

CDR3 amino acids: CASSQGQGNQPQHF. The DNA of the CDR3 is TGCGCCAGCAGCCAGGGACAGGGGAACCAGCCCCAGCATTTT. J is TRBJ1-5 and V is TRBV4-3; 10 nucleotides align to TRBD1. CDR1 is LGHNA and CDR2 is YSLEER in the germline V gene. With V trimmed by 3 bases and J by 7 bases, 3 bases remained unmatched. This CDR3 comprises 14 residues.

This sequence joins TRBV4-3 and TRBJ1-1, with a tentative D call TRBD1 (6 bases). The germline CDR1 and CDR2 sequences are LGHNA and YSLEER. V was shortened by 2 bases and J by 3 bases, with 13 bases between the two germline ends. CDR3 length: 15 residues. The CDR3 nucleotides read TGCGCCAGCAGCCAAACGTGGGCAGGGGACACTGAAGCTTTCTTT. Amino acids: CASSQTWAGDTEAFF.

The chain has TRBV10-3 and TRBJ2-1; 7 bases are a match to TRBD2. Germline V CDR1 and CDR2: ENHRY, SYGVKD. V shed 9 bases and J 3 bases; nucleotides not matched to a gene: 2. This CDR3 has 12 amino acids. CDR3 nucleotides: TGTGCCATAGCGGGAAACTACAATGAGCAGTTCTTC. It is translated as CAIAGNYNEQFF.

Notes on this clone: Other DNA sequences in this specimen translate into the identical CDR3. This rearrangement joins TRBV7-2 to TRBJ1-5; TRBD1 matches at 7 bases. Looked up from germline, CDR1 is SGHTA and CDR2 is FQGNSA. The J segment lost 1 base and the V segment lost 6 bases, leaving 6 bases of the junction unmatched. CDR3 size: 15 residues. The CDR3 DNA is TGTGCCAGCAGTTCAGGGGGGTGGAGCAATCAGCCCCAGCATTTT. Its protein product is CASSSGGWSNQPQHF.

V usage is TRBV6-1 and J usage is TRBJ1-2; no reliable D call. The CDR3 covers 15 residues. The germline V gene has CDR1 MNHNS and CDR2 SASEGT. With 3 bases removed from V and 0 bases from J, the gap between germline ends came to 11 bases. CDR3 sequence reads: CASSEHGLANYGYTF. CDR3 coding DNA: TGTGCCAGCAGTGAGCACGGACTAGCTAACTATGGCTACACCTTC.

The chain is built from TRBV12-3 or TRBV12-4 and TRBJ1-6, with D hard to call. This CDR3 contains 13 residues. V was pared by 9 bases and J by 9 bases, with 15 bases between. The CDR3: CASEQALGSPLHF. CDR3 DNA sequence: TGTGCCAGTGAGCAGGCCCTGGGTTCACCCCTCCACTTT.

The chain recombines TRBV28 with TRBJ2-3; D might be TRBD2 (5 bases). Germline V gene sequence: CDR1 MDHEN, CDR2 SYDVKM. The CDR3 has 15 residues. Trimming shortened V by 5 bases and J by 0 bases, and 12 bases separated the two germline ends. The CDR3 region is CASSPRIASTDTQYF. The CDR3, as DNA: TGTGCCAGCAGTCCCCGGATAGCGAGCACAGATACGCAGTATTTT.

V is TRBV24-1 and J is TRBJ2-3; D not resolved. Trimming took off 5 bases at V and 4 bases at J, with 3 bases between the two ends. Germline lookup yields CDR1 KGHDR and CDR2 SFDVKD. CDR3 length: 11 residues. CDR3 coding DNA: TGTGCCACCAGTGCCGCAGATACGCAGTATTTT. This gives the protein CATSAADTQYF.

This clone was found once. V is TRBV9 and J is TRBJ2-3; 7 bases map to TRBD1. Trimming took 0 bases from V and 1 from J; bases not matched to a gene: 2. Germline V gene sequence: CDR1 SGDLS, CDR2 YYNGEE. The CDR3 is 15 residues long. The DNA for the CDR3 is TGTGCCAGCAGCGTAGGACAGGGTGGCACAGATACGCAGTATTTT. It is translated as CASSVGQGGTDTQYF.